The TCR beta chain under discussion was sequenced for a study of blood T cell repertoires in COVID-19. The overall study: COVID-19 samples collected from the United States, Italy and Spain covered acute and convalescent phases. PBMCs, B-cell-depleted T cells, or T cells provided the cDNA or gDNA that made up the material.

Original processing methods: Nucleated cell number was recorded as an estimate derived from reference gene primer amplification. The data were produced by immunoSEQ multiplex PCR, yet TCRdb's version contains in-frame clones alone and is incomplete. The V and J calls and clone size come from that table; D and trimming were worked out from the DNA. The repertoire has around 20,000 clones, 89% of them found once; the top ten carry 25% to 30%. Only a few counts were recorded for this clone. The sequenced material came from peripheral blood. This TCR derives from a human donor with active COVID-19. The donor label of this sample is uncertain.

CDR3 loop: CASSIGGEETQYF. CDR3 DNA sequence: TGTGCCAGTAGTATAGGAGGAGAAGAGACCCAGTACTTC. The V and J genes are TRBV19 and TRBJ2-5; D is uncertain. The CDR3 consists of 13 residues. Trimming removed 1 base from V and 3 bases from J, with 6 bases in between. Germline V gene lookup returns CDR1 LNHDA and CDR2 SQIVND (reference sequence).